The entry below describes one TCR beta chain. As yet, its antigen is unknown. Other DNA sequences in this sample translate to the same CDR3. The record originates from a study of shared clonotypes between healthy human individuals. Every subset had its genomic DNA shared out evenly among several immunoSEQ plates. Data came from immunoSEQ multiplex PCR; TCRdb stores just in-frame clones and leaves some out. There are 2 million to 2.5 million clones in the sample; about 90% occur only once, and 0.37% lies in the top ten. Splitting the CD4+ cells yielded a CD45RA+ naive subset and a CD45RA-negative memory subset. Germline V gene data show CDR1 as SQVTM and CDR2 as ANQGSEA. V lost 6 bases and J lost 0; bases outside the gene matches: 4. The CDR3 runs to 13 residues. Study-level findings and limits: What naive subsets generally showed was a larger estimated richness than memory subsets showed.

This TCR was recovered from a man aged 18 to 29 in good health. Some clones in this sample may be carry-over from other donors' samples. The chain recombines TRBV29-1 with TRBJ1-1, with 7 bases identical to TRBD1. The sample taken for sequencing was naive CD4+ T cells from PBMCs. Subset here: CD45RA+ positively selected. The CDR3 sequence is CSVGQDMNTEAFF. The CDR3 DNA is TGCAGCGTAGGACAGGACATGAACACTGAAGCTTTCTTT. The full variable domain, rest sourced from reference TRBV29-1 and TRBJ1-1, is SAVISQKPSRDICQRGTSLTIQCQVDSQVTMMFWYRQQPGQSLTLIATANQGSEATYESGFVIDKFPISRPNLTFSTLTVSNMSPEDSSIYLCSVGQDMNTEAFFGQGTRLTVV.